This T cell receptor (beta chain) was identified in a study of T-cell memory formation after mild COVID-19. Study summary: Largely donor-specific sequence clusters came from a couple of donors.

TCRdb re-derived calls from the 5' RACE reads in MiXCR, one entry per CDR3 protein. The sample holds 400,000 to 500,000 distinct CDR3 sequences, roughly 20% seen once. There are a few counts of this clonotype. The CDR3 has 15 residues. Trimming removed 1 base from V and 2 bases from J; junction bases left unmatched: 2. The germline V gene has CDR1 MGHRA and CDR2 YSYEKL. Material for sequencing was PBMCs or a T cell subset sorted from them (not recorded which). This clonotype was sampled from an adult woman who had mild COVID-19 (a few samples of this study predate the infection). Cell type and time point are not known. The chain combines TRBV4-1 with TRBJ2-3, with 8 bases that match TRBD1. The CDR3 DNA reads as TGCGCCAGCAGCCAAGTGGACAGGGACACAGATACGCAGTATTTT. It specifies CASSQVDRDTDTQYF.